Each of the 22 T cell receptor beta chains below was sequenced from the same sample in a study of T-cell memory formation after mild COVID-19. Using its own MiXCR run on the 5' RACE reads, TCRdb lists one record per CDR3 protein. Of fewer than 70,000 distinct CDR3 sequences in the sample, more than 8% were seen once. Sequences were obtained from PBMCs or a T cell subset sorted from them (not recorded which). Every receptor here comes from a young man who had mild COVID-19 (a few samples of this study predate the infection). Cell type and time point are not known.

On this clonotype: This may be a read error: a much more frequent sequence differs by one nucleotide. V and J are TRBV9 and TRBJ1-1; no reliable D call. This CDR3 spans 14 amino acids. Germline V lookup: CDR1 SGDLS, CDR2 YYNGEE. In DNA form, the CDR3 reads TGTGCCAGAAGCGTATCCGGAATGAACACTGAAGCTTTCTTT. Its translation is CARSVSGMNTEAFF.

The V call is TRBV23-1, the J call TRBJ2-3, with 7 positions matching TRBD2. TRBV23-1 is designated an ORF whose function remains uncertain. The ends lost 0 bases at V and 2 bases at J; junction bases unmatched: 8. This CDR3 has 17 residues. The CDR3 reads CASSQSWEGEVTDTQYF. The CDR3 region has the DNA TGCGCCAGCAGTCAATCGTGGGAGGGTGAGGTCACAGATACGCAGTATTTT.

This chain links TRBV4-2 with TRBJ2-5; 11 bases map to TRBD2. In germline, CDR1 is LGHNA, CDR2 YNFKEQ. This CDR3 has 16 residues. The trim removed 3 bases at V and 1 base at J, leaving 4 bases unmatched. For the CDR3, the DNA is TGTGCCAGCAGCCACCTAGCGGGGGGAGCCCAAGAGACCCAGTACTTC. This gives the protein CASSHLAGGAQETQYF.

This clonotype has only a few counts. J is TRBJ2-7 and V is TRBV7-2, with D possibly matching TRBD2 (5 bases). V dropped 4 bases and J dropped 7 bases, with 17 bases sitting between them. CDR3 size: 14 residues. Germline-derived CDR1 and CDR2 are SGHTA and FQGNSA. The CDR3 protein is CASSSYPIAREQYF. CDR3 bases: TGTGCCAGCAGCTCCTACCCTATAGCGCGGGAGCAGTACTTC.

Only a few counts were recorded for this clonotype. The chain employs TRBV11-2 and TRBJ2-3, with 11 bases lining up with TRBD2. The CDR3 spans 15 residues. The junction had 4 bases not matched to a gene; V was cut back by 5 bases and J by 3 bases. From germline, CDR1 is SGHAT and CDR2 FQNNGV. The CDR3 region is CASSTSGGATDTQYF. DNA for the CDR3: TGTGCCAGCAGCACTAGCGGGGGTGCGACAGATACGCAGTATTTT.

The chain is built from TRBV5-1 and TRBJ2-5, with D perhaps assigned TRBD1 or TRBD2 (5 bases each). Per the germline V gene, CDR1 is SGHRS and CDR2 is YFSETQ. The CDR3 has 14 amino acids. Trimming left V 4 bases short and J 5 bases short, with 15 bases between. The CDR3, as DNA: TGCGCCAGCAGCCGCGGTGAGGGGAGCGAGACCCAGTACTTC. It is translated as CASSRGEGSETQYF. Together with reference TRBV5-1 and TRBJ2-5, the CDR3 gives the full variable domain: KAGVTQTPRYLIKTRGQQVTLSCSPISGHRSVSWYQQTPGQGLQFLFEYFSETQRNKGNFPGRFSGRQFSNSRSEMNVSTLELGDSALYLCASSRGEGSETQYFGPGTRLLVL.

This clonotype was seen a few times. The chain uses TRBV13 and TRBJ2-2; TRBD1 or TRBD2 may be the D gene (5 bases each). CDR3 length: 13 residues. The ends were cut back, 3 bases at V and 6 bases at J, with 8 bases in the middle. Germline V gene sequence: CDR1 PRHDT, CDR2 FYEKMQ (reference sequence). CDR3 nucleotides: TGTGCCAGCAGCTTTCGGGACCCCGGGGAGCTGTTTTTT. Protein: CASSFRDPGELFF.

The genes are TRBV7-2 and TRBJ2-7; D unresolved. CDR3 size: 14 residues. The V end lost 2 bases, the J end lost 1 base, and 9 bases lay between the germline ends. Germline CDR1 is SGHTA and CDR2 is FQGNSA. As DNA, the CDR3 is TGTGCCAGCAGCTTATCGTGGGGTTCCTACGAGCAGTACTTC. Its translation is CASSLSWGSYEQYF.

In this sample, this clonotype turned up a few times. The gene calls are TRBV9 and TRBJ2-3; tentatively, D is TRBD2 (7 bases). This CDR3 is 16 amino acids long. Trimming cost V 3 bases and J 4 bases, with 18 bases left between them. The V gene's germline CDR1 is SGDLS and CDR2 YYNGEE. The CDR3 sequence: CASSASGGGPADTQYF. The CDR3 coding sequence is TGTGCCAGCAGCGCCTCTGGGGGGGGGCCCGCAGATACGCAGTATTTT. The complete variable domain, with remaining parts taken from reference TRBV9 and TRBJ2-3, reads DSGVTQTPKHLITATGQRVTLRCSPRSGDLSVYWYQQSLDQGLQFLIQYYNGEERAKGNILERFSAQQFPDLHSELNLSSLELGDSALYFCASSASGGGPADTQYFGPGTRLTVL.

The sample holds a few counts of this clonotype. The chain has TRBV6-5 and TRBJ2-1; 11 nucleotides line up with TRBD1. This CDR3 spans 18 amino acids. Germline-derived CDR1 and CDR2 are MNHEY and SVGAGI. J was trimmed by 7 bases and V by 0 bases; bases with no gene match: 11. As DNA, the CDR3 is TGTGCCAGCAGTTACTCGAACTTGGTGGACAGGGGGCGAAATGAGCAGTTCTTC. It codes for CASSYSNLVDRGRNEQFF.

This clonotype was seen a handful of times. A clone one base away is much larger, so this may be a read error. The J gene is TRBJ2-1, the V gene TRBV20-1, with D possibly TRBD2 on 6 matching bases. Looked up from germline, CDR1 is DFQATT and CDR2 is SNEGSKA (reference sequence). V was shortened by 0 bases and J by 2 bases, with 11 bases between the two germline ends. The CDR3 length is 15 residues. DNA of the CDR3: TGCAGTGCTAGAGATTCGGCGGGGCCCTACAATGAGCAGTTCTTC. As protein: CSARDSAGPYNEQFF.

This rearrangement joins TRBV6-5 to TRBJ2-4, with D hard to call. Trimming shortened V by 6 bases and J by 0 bases, and 6 bases separated the two germline ends. The CDR3 length is 13 residues. The germline gives CDR1 MNHEY, CDR2 SVGAGI. CDR3 amino acids: CASRDLAKNIQYF. The DNA for the CDR3 is TGTGCCAGCAGAGATCTAGCCAAAAACATTCAGTACTTC.

V and J are TRBV3-1 and TRBJ2-7, with 7 bases aligning to TRBD1. V gave up 1 base and J gave up 12 bases; unmatched junction bases: 12. Germline values: CDR1 LGHDT, CDR2 YNNKEL (reference sequence). The CDR3 runs to 14 residues. The CDR3 DNA sequence: TGTGCCAGCAGCCAAGCGGCAGGGGGAAGACCCCCGTACTTC. Translation gives CASSQAAGGRPPYF.

This clonotype was picked up a small number of times. The V call is TRBV28, the J call TRBJ2-5; no clear D gene. CDR1 is MDHEN, CDR2 SYDVKM, per germline. CDR3 length: 10 residues. The V gene lost 6 bases and the J gene lost 3 bases, with 2 bases spanning the gap. CDR3 bases: TGTGCCAGCAGCGAAGAGACCCAGTACTTC. Translation: CASSEETQYF.

A few counts support this clonotype. V usage is TRBV12-3 or TRBV12-4 and J usage is TRBJ2-3; D not resolved. CDR3 length: 13 residues. With 2 bases removed from V and 3 bases from J, the gap between germline ends came to 6 bases. The CDR3 nucleotides are TGTGCCAGCAGTTTATCAGTTACAGATACGCAGTATTTT. Its protein is CASSLSVTDTQYF.

The CDR3 protein is CASSPLWRGSYEQYF. CDR3 in DNA: TGCGCCAGCAGCCCTCTTTGGCGGGGATCCTACGAGCAGTACTTC. The chain couples TRBV4-1 to TRBJ2-7, with D possibly TRBD2 on 6 matching bases. The CDR3 length is 15 residues. Germline values: CDR1 MGHRA, CDR2 YSYEKL. The V end lost 4 bases, the J end lost 1 base, and 14 bases lay between the germline ends.

This clonotype was seen a handful of times. This chain uses TRBV7-8 with TRBJ2-1; 10 nucleotides line up with TRBD1. The CDR3 consists of 19 residues. Germline CDR1 reads SGHVS; CDR2 reads FQNEAQ. The J segment lost 0 bases and the V segment lost 1 base, leaving 9 bases of the junction unmatched. CDR3: CASSLGGQGIRSSYNEQFF. The DNA for the CDR3 is TGTGCCAGCAGCTTAGGGGGACAGGGGATCCGAAGCTCCTACAATGAGCAGTTCTTC.

V gene TRBV3-1 combines with J gene TRBJ2-2, with TRBD2 as a possible D gene (6 bases). From germline, CDR1 is LGHDT and CDR2 YNNKEL (reference sequence). CDR3 length equals 14 residues. Trimming took 0 bases from V and 9 from J, leaving 11 bases between them. The CDR3 DNA follows: TGTGCCAGCAGCCAAGATCGACTAGTCCGGGAGCTGTTTTTT. Translation gives CASSQDRLVRELFF.

This chain's CDR3 is CASSRPGTADSPLHF. Written as DNA, the CDR3 is TGTGCCAGCAGCAGACCCGGGACCGCGGATTCACCCCTCCACTTT. V gene TRBV5-5 combines with J gene TRBJ1-6; D is possibly TRBD1 (5 bases). The V and J ends lost 4 bases and 8 bases respectively, with 16 bases between them. Germline V gives CDR1 SGHKS, CDR2 YYEKEE (reference sequence). CDR3 length equals 15 residues.

This clonotype turned up a few times. V gene TRBV4-2 combines with J gene TRBJ2-2, with a weak D call TRBD2 (5 bases). This CDR3 comprises 13 residues. Germline V gene sequence: CDR1 LGHNA, CDR2 YNFKEQ. The V end was cut by 6 bases, the J end by 6 bases, with 11 bases between. The CDR3 sequence is CASRLGGSGELFF. The DNA of the CDR3 is TGTGCCAGCAGGCTAGGCGGGTCCGGGGAGCTGTTTTTT.

Many counts were recorded for this clonotype. The chain joins TRBV5-1 to TRBJ2-2; D not resolved. The CDR3 is made up of 14 amino acids. The V end was cut by 5 bases, the J end by 3 bases, with 11 bases between. CDR1 and CDR2 from the germline V gene are SGHRS and YFSETQ. The CDR3 region has the DNA TGCGCCAGCAGGGAGACAACCGACACCGGGGAGCTGTTTTTT. This codes for CASRETTDTGELFF.

The chain combines TRBV6-6 with TRBJ1-4, with D perhaps TRBD1 (5 bases). Germline V lookup: CDR1 MNHNY, CDR2 SVGAGI (reference sequence). Between the trimmed V and J ends, which lost 5 bases and 4 bases, there was a span of 17 bases. CDR3 length equals 16 residues. For the CDR3, the DNA is TGTGCCAGCAGTCCTCCTTCAGGGTTCGGTAATGAAAAACTGTTTTTT. Its protein is CASSPPSGFGNEKLFF.